This TCR beta chain was obtained from a study of CD8 T cells in Susac syndrome. Per germline, CDR1 DFQATT and CDR2 SNEGSKA (reference sequence). After removal of 0 bases from V and 8 bases from J, the junction contained 8 bases not matched to a gene. CDR3 length equals 16 residues. The authors reverse transcribed roughly 0.5 to 1 ug RNA with random hexamers. TCRdb reprocessed the immunoSEQ multiplex PCR reads with MiXCR, giving one entry per CDR3 protein. The table lists around 170,000 distinct CDR3 sequences, around 95% of them singletons. The specimen was CD8+ T cells from PBMCs. This rearrangement joins TRBV20-1 to TRBJ2-2; TRBD2 matches at 11 bases. The origin of this receptor is a human donor with Susac syndrome. This CDR3 is CSARDRGLAGVGELFF. CDR3 DNA: TGCAGTGCTAGAGATCGTGGACTAGCGGGCGTGGGGGAGCTGTTTTTT.